The text below deals with one T cell receptor beta chain. The antigen is undetermined. Method: immunoSEQ multiplex PCR; TCRdb's copy keeps in-frame clones and lacks some. The sample has 22,000 or so clones, over 70% seen once; the top ten hold 12%. The unexposed donors gave CD4+ T cells in about 2010-2019, prior to COVID-19. After more than eight days of culture, CD4+ T cells were isolated. As cell numbers allowed, unexposed-donor CD4+ T cells faced SARS-CoV-2 S/N and four cold-coronavirus spikes. The data belong to a study of CD4 T cells in relation to SARS-CoV-2 and coronaviruses. About the study: PBMCs were cultured with antigen for roughly 11 days before TCR beta sequencing.

CDR3 size: 16 residues. Losses at the gene ends were 0 bases for V and 4 bases for J; bases not matched to a gene: 4. Germline-derived CDR1 and CDR2 are SGHRS and YFSETQ. General study results and limits: Around 60% of donors had memory CD4+ clonotypes crossrecognizing SARS-CoV-2 and common cold coronavirus spike. Crossreactive clones expanded significantly less to SARS-CoV-2 than monoreactive clones.

Sequenced input: CD4+ T cells from PBMCs, cultured in vitro. This clonotype was sampled from a human donor in good health. The rearrangement links TRBV5-1 to TRBJ1-4; 9 bases map to TRBD1. The CDR3 is CASSLGTGASNEKLFF. The CDR3 DNA is TGCGCCAGCAGCTTGGGGACAGGGGCAAGTAATGAAAAACTGTTTTTT.